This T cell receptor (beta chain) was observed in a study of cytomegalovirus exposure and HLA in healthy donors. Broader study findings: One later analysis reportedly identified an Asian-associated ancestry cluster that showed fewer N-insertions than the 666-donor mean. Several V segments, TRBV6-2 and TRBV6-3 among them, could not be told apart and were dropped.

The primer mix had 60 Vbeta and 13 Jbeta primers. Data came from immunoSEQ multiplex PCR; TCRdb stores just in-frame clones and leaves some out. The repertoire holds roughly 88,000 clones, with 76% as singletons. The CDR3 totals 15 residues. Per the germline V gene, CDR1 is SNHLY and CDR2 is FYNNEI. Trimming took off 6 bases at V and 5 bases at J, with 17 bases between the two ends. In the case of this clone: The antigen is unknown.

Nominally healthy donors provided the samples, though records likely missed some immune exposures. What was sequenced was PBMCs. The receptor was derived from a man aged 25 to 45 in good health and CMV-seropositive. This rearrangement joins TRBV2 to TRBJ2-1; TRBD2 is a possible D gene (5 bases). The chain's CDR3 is CASSRGKGVNNEQFF. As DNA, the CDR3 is TGTGCCAGCAGCCGGGGTAAGGGAGTGAACAATGAGCAGTTCTTC.